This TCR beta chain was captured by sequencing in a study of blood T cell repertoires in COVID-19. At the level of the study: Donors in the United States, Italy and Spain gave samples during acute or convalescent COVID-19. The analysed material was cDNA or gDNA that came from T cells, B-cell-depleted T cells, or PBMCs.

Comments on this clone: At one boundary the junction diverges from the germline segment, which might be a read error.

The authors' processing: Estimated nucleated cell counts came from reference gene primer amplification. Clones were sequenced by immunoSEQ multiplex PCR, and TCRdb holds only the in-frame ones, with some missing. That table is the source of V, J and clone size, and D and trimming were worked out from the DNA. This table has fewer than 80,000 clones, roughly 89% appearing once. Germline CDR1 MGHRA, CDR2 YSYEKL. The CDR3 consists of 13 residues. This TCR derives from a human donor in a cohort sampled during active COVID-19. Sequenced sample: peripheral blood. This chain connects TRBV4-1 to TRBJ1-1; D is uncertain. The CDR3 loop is CASSQDSRGEPFF. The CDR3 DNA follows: TGCGCCAGCAGCCAAGATAGTCGGGGTGAACCTTTCTTT.